One and the same sample provided the 30 T cell receptor beta chains below, sequenced in a study of T cell responses to AZD1222 COVID-19 vaccine (dated by TCRdb to about 2021). Reading the label with the study, this specimen's time point is: baseline before first vaccination. Libraries came from the immunoSEQ multiplex PCR assay. TCRdb re-hosts the immuneACCESS table, in-frame sequences only. Its copies lack some clones; in the studies checked, an unresolved V gene accounts for under half of them, and the cause for the rest is not known. The sample table contains approximately 150,000 clones; only one count was recorded for around 93% of them. Approximately 1.9% of the sample lies in the top ten. The source material was peripheral blood, sampled on day 0 of AZD1222 vaccination. The source of these receptors is an adult in good health.

V and J are TRBV12-5 and TRBJ2-1; 7 nucleotides match TRBD2. CDR1 is LGHNT, CDR2 FRNRAP, per germline. The CDR3 runs to 17 residues. V was pared by 3 bases and J by 5 bases, with 13 bases of the junction left unmatched. The DNA of the CDR3 is TGTGCTAGTGGTTTCTCTGGGTTCGCGGGGGAGAACAATGAGCAGTTCTTC. It yields the protein CASGFSGFAGENNEQFF.

The CDR3 region is CASSLSGGSDSPLHF. The CDR3 DNA is TGTGCCAGTAGTCTGAGCGGGGGTAGCGATTCACCCCTCCACTTT. V and J are TRBV19 and TRBJ1-6, with D possibly being TRBD1 (5 bases). Trimming pared 5 bases from V and 8 bases from J, leaving 16 bases between. CDR3 size: 15 residues. CDR1 LNHDA and CDR2 SQIVND come from the germline V gene (reference sequence).

The chain couples TRBV4-2 to TRBJ2-7; maybe TRBD2 (6 bases). Germline V gene lookup returns CDR1 LGHNA and CDR2 YNFKEQ. V was pared by 5 bases and J by 3 bases, with 17 bases between. CDR3 length: 15 amino acids. CDR3 coding DNA: TGTGCCAGCAGCGAGGAAAGGGACTGGGTCTACGAGCAGTACTTC. It specifies CASSEERDWVYEQYF.

The chain recombines TRBV6-2 or TRBV6-3 with TRBJ2-2; 9 bases line up with TRBD1. With 4 bases clipped from V and 2 bases from J, the junction kept 11 bases outside the gene matches. Looked up from germline, CDR1 is MNHEY and CDR2 is SVGEGT. The CDR3 runs 18 residues. CDR3: CASSFSTGGVINTGELFF. The CDR3 region has the DNA TGTGCCAGCAGTTTCTCGACAGGGGGAGTGATAAACACCGGGGAGCTGTTTTTT.

V and J are TRBV10-2 and TRBJ1-1; D is uncertain. Trimming removed 1 base at V and 5 bases at J, with 8 bases between. The CDR3 contains 13 residues. Looked up from germline, CDR1 is WSHSY and CDR2 is SAAADI. The CDR3: CASSELARTEAFF. DNA of the CDR3: TGCGCCAGCAGTGAGTTGGCGAGGACTGAAGCTTTCTTT.

Only one count was recorded for this clone. The rearrangement links TRBV7-2 to TRBJ2-1; 8 bases line up with TRBD2. V was clipped by 5 bases and J by 9 bases; unmatched bases: 9. This CDR3 spans 14 amino acids. The V gene's germline CDR1 is SGHTA and CDR2 FQGNSA. The CDR3 bases are TGTGCCAGCAGCCCGGGACTAGTTTTCGGTGAGCAGTTCTTC. The encoded protein is CASSPGLVFGEQFF.

This clone was found a few times. One end of the junction does not line up with germline, which may come from a read error. This chain links TRBV6-1 with TRBJ1-3, with D possibly being TRBD1 (5 bases). Looked up from germline, CDR1 is MNHNS and CDR2 is SASEGT. CDR3 size: 17 residues. CDR3 protein: CASRDTGQGASGNTIYF. In DNA, the CDR3 is TGTGCCAGCCGTGATACGGGGCAGGGCGCATCTGGAAACACCATATATTTT.

The chain joins TRBV28 to TRBJ2-7; D gene ambiguous. V was pared by 7 bases and J by 3 bases, with 10 bases between. Germline CDR1 is MDHEN and CDR2 is SYDVKM. This CDR3 spans 12 amino acids. The CDR3 bases are TGTGCCAGCACCGAGGCCCTCTACGAGCAGTACTTC. Residues: CASTEALYEQYF.

The chain links TRBV6-1 to TRBJ1-2; D is possibly TRBD1 (6 bases). The CDR3 totals 14 residues. The germline CDR1 and CDR2 sequences are MNHNS and SASEGT. The V end lost 2 bases, the J end lost 5 bases, and 12 bases lay between the germline ends. CDR3 region: CASSESGTPYGYTF. In DNA form, the CDR3 reads TGTGCCAGCAGTGAATCCGGGACACCGTATGGCTACACCTTC.

V is TRBV9 and J is TRBJ2-1, with D unresolved. The CDR3 contains 13 residues. CDR1 is SGDLS, CDR2 YYNGEE, per germline. V was clipped by 4 bases and J by 7 bases, with 12 bases between them. In nucleotides, the CDR3 is TGTGCCAGCAGCCCCGGGTCGTGGAATGAGCAGTTCTTC. Translated: CASSPGSWNEQFF.

This chain joins TRBV30 and TRBJ2-5, with D unresolved. Germline CDR1 is GTSNPN and CDR2 is SVGIG (reference sequence). V was cut by 0 bases and J by 1 base, with 9 bases left in between. CDR3 length: 14 residues. CDR3 in DNA: TGTGCCTGGAGTGTCGGTCAGACCCAAGAGACCCAGTACTTC. It yields the protein CAWSVGQTQETQYF.

The chain carries TRBV7-2 and TRBJ2-6; weak D call: TRBD1 (5 bases). CDR1 is SGHTA and CDR2 is FQGNSA in the germline V gene. V dropped 1 base and J dropped 2 bases, with 9 bases sitting between them. The CDR3 totals 16 residues. The CDR3 DNA is TGTGCCAGCAGCTTAGGCCAGGGCGCTGGGGCCAACGTCCTGACTTTC. It is translated as CASSLGQGAGANVLTF.

The V and J genes are TRBV19 and TRBJ2-7; 7 positions match TRBD1. The V gene's germline CDR1 is LNHDA and CDR2 SQIVND (reference sequence). V was clipped by 11 bases and J by 3 bases; unmatched bases: 10. The CDR3 runs to 13 residues. The CDR3 loop reads CAGNRDSFYEQYF. The CDR3 DNA sequence: TGTGCCGGGAACCGGGACAGTTTCTACGAGCAGTACTTC.

V is TRBV7-2 and J is TRBJ1-2, with D perhaps TRBD1 (5 bases). Germline V lookup: CDR1 SGHTA, CDR2 FQGNSA. V was pared by 0 bases and J by 12 bases, with 17 bases between. This CDR3 region has 14 residues. The CDR3 nucleotides are TGTGCCAGCAGCTTAGCTGGGACTCACGATGTCGACACCTTC. It specifies CASSLAGTHDVDTF.

The rearrangement uses TRBV19 and TRBJ2-1, with 8 bases identical to TRBD1. Germline CDR1 and CDR2: LNHDA and SQIVND (reference sequence). The CDR3 loop spans 14 amino acids. Losses at the gene ends were 4 bases for V and 4 bases for J; bases not matched to a gene: 3. The CDR3, as DNA: TGTGCCAGTAGTAGACAGGGGATTTACAATGAGCAGTTCTTC. This sequence encodes CASSRQGIYNEQFF.

The rearrangement uses TRBV6-1 and TRBJ1-1; D not certain. Germline-derived CDR1 and CDR2 are MNHNS and SASEGT. CDR3 length: 14 residues. V was cut by 0 bases and J by 4 bases, with 9 bases left in between. CDR3: CASSEAGGLTEAFF. The CDR3, as DNA: TGTGCCAGCAGTGAAGCGGGAGGACTCACTGAAGCTTTCTTT.

This sequence joins TRBV7-2 and TRBJ1-2; 8 nucleotides match TRBD1. Losses at the gene ends were 1 base for V and 7 bases for J; bases not matched to a gene: 5. From germline, CDR1 is SGHTA and CDR2 FQGNSA. CDR3 length: 14 residues. This chain's CDR3 is CASSLEVQGGGYTF. In nucleotides, the CDR3 is TGTGCCAGCAGCTTAGAGGTACAGGGGGGTGGCTACACCTTC.

The rearrangement joins TRBV9 to TRBJ2-3, with TRBD1 matching over 7 bases. V lost 2 bases to trimming and J lost 2 bases; unmatched junction nucleotides: 5. This CDR3 spans 15 amino acids. Germline loops: CDR1 SGDLS, CDR2 YYNGEE. The CDR3 DNA reads TGTGCCAGCAGCGTCGAGGGGGCCAACACAGATACGCAGTATTTT. This encodes CASSVEGANTDTQYF.

In this sample, this clone turned up a few times. CDR3 residues: CSVEDRVSTEAFF. The CDR3, as DNA: TGCAGCGTCGAGGACAGGGTAAGCACTGAAGCTTTCTTT. This chain uses TRBV29-1 with TRBJ1-1, with TRBD1 matching over 8 bases. This CDR3 contains 13 residues. Germline V lookup: CDR1 SQVTM, CDR2 ANQGSEA. V lost 6 bases, J lost 4 bases, and 7 bases stayed unmatched.

This clone was counted once. The chain carries TRBV11-2 and TRBJ2-1; 7 nucleotides line up with TRBD2. CDR3 length equals 13 residues. Germline V gene lookup returns CDR1 SGHAT and CDR2 FQNNGV. After removal of 6 bases from V and 6 bases from J, the junction contained 5 bases not matched to a gene. The chain's CDR3 is CASRAGTSNEQFF. DNA for the CDR3: TGTGCCAGCAGAGCGGGAACCTCCAATGAGCAGTTCTTC.

The chain combines TRBV15 with TRBJ2-7, with D possibly matching TRBD1 (6 bases). CDR1 is LNHNV and CDR2 is YYDKDF in the germline V gene (reference sequence). This CDR3 comprises 17 residues. V lost 1 base to trimming and J lost 0 bases, with 16 bases between them. This chain's CDR3 is CATSRALDSLSSYEQYF. The DNA for the CDR3 is TGTGCCACCAGCAGAGCATTGGACAGCCTCAGCTCCTACGAGCAGTACTTC.

This chain uses TRBV19 with TRBJ1-1; perhaps TRBD1 as D (6 bases). Germline loops: CDR1 LNHDA, CDR2 SQIVND (reference sequence). Between the trimmed V and J ends, which lost 0 bases and 7 bases, there was a span of 9 bases. The CDR3 contains 13 residues. CDR3 protein: CASSIDRTVEAFF. CDR3 coding DNA: TGTGCCAGTAGTATAGATCGGACAGTTGAAGCTTTCTTT.

The V and J genes are TRBV18 and TRBJ1-1; TRBD1 matches at 8 bases. The germline gives CDR1 KGHSH, CDR2 LQKENI. J lost 4 bases, V lost 4 bases, and 2 bases had no gene match. CDR3 length: 13 residues. This CDR3 reads CASSRTGSTEAFF. The CDR3 nucleotides read TGTGCCAGCTCACGGACAGGGAGCACTGAAGCTTTCTTT.

The CDR3 region has the DNA TGTGCCACCTCACTAGGACAGGGAAGCTACGAGCAGTACTTC. This codes for CATSLGQGSYEQYF. This chain uses TRBV15 with TRBJ2-7; the match to TRBD1 covers 8 bases. The J segment lost 3 bases and the V segment lost 8 bases, leaving 9 bases of the junction unmatched. The CDR3 has 14 residues. In germline, CDR1 is LNHNV, CDR2 YYDKDF (reference sequence).

This chain joins TRBV7-2 and TRBJ2-7; 10 positions match TRBD2. The ends lost 6 bases at V and 7 bases at J; junction bases unmatched: 9. Germline V lookup: CDR1 SGHTA, CDR2 FQGNSA. CDR3 length equals 14 residues. The CDR3, as DNA: TGTGCCAGCAGACACCTAGCGGGGGCAGGGGAGCAGTACTTC. This sequence encodes CASRHLAGAGEQYF.

CDR3 amino acids: CASSLLKGDYGYTF. Written as DNA, the CDR3 is TGTGCCAGCAGTCTGCTGAAGGGGGACTATGGCTACACCTTC. The chain has TRBV28 and TRBJ1-2; TRBD1 is a possible D gene (6 bases). The CDR3 runs 14 residues. Germline CDR1 reads MDHEN; CDR2 reads SYDVKM. Between the trimmed V and J ends, which lost 5 bases and 3 bases, there was a span of 13 bases.

The chain uses TRBV6-5 and TRBJ1-6, with 7 bases aligning to TRBD1. The CDR3 has 14 amino acids. V was pared by 7 bases and J by 9 bases, with 9 bases of the junction left unmatched. Germline V gene data show CDR1 as MNHEY and CDR2 as SVGAGI. In DNA form, the CDR3 reads TGTGCCAGCAACAACAGGGGTATGGGTTCACCCCTCCACTTT. It codes for CASNNRGMGSPLHF.

The J gene is TRBJ2-1, the V gene TRBV25-1, with 8 bases aligning to TRBD2. With 2 bases clipped from V and 9 bases from J, the junction kept 3 bases outside the gene matches. CDR1 MGHDK and CDR2 SYGVNS come from the germline V gene. This CDR3 has 13 residues. The CDR3 spells CASSEGLAIEQFF. The CDR3 DNA sequence: TGTGCCAGCAGTGAAGGACTAGCTATTGAGCAGTTCTTC. Looking up the rest from reference TRBV25-1 and TRBJ2-1 gives the full variable domain: EADIYQTPRYLVIGTGKKITLECSQTMGHDKMYWYQQDPGMELHLIHYSYGVNSTEKGDLSSESTVSRIRTEHFPLTLESARPSHTSQYLCASSEGLAIEQFFGPGTRLTVL.

This chain links TRBV5-6 with TRBJ2-4; perhaps TRBD1 as D (6 bases). The CDR3 length is 13 residues. The germline V gene encodes CDR1 SGHDT and CDR2 YYEEEE. V was shortened by 3 bases and J by 5 bases, with 9 bases between the two germline ends. CDR3 DNA: TGTGCCAGCAGCTATGGACAGCAAAACATTCAGTACTTC. It translates to CASSYGQQNIQYF.

Comments on this clone: This CDR3 is also generated by other DNA sequences in the sample. V is TRBV5-1 and J is TRBJ1-4, with D possibly TRBD1 on 6 matching bases. The CDR3 length is 14 residues. The germline gives CDR1 SGHRS, CDR2 YFSETQ. With 4 bases removed from V and 5 bases from J, the gap between germline ends came to 12 bases. Here the CDR3 reads CASSEGQPNEKLFF. The CDR3, as DNA: TGCGCCAGCAGCGAGGGACAACCCAATGAAAAACTGTTTTTT.